This section outlines one TCR beta chain sequence together with its context. Its cognate antigen is unknown. Patients were all untreated before their thyroid surgery. CDR3 length equals 13 residues. Germline CDR1 and CDR2: LGHDT and YNNKEL (reference sequence). The V end lost 1 base, the J end lost 4 bases, and 7 bases lay between the germline ends. Methods used by the authors: The authors used CDR3 differences across clinicopathological groups to build a distant-metastasis classifier for papillary thyroid cancer. MiXCR re-clonotyped the PCR reads for TCRdb. V and J calls and clone size were set by TCRdb, not the authors. The repertoire holds 35,000 to 55,000 clones, around 3.1% seen once, with more than 7.5% in the top ten. The data stem from a study of metastatic and nonmetastatic thyroid tumors. About the research overall: The authors compared repertoires across blood and tumor or nodule tissue from malignant and benign thyroid patients.

General study points: It was reportedly found that TCR beta diversity was significantly higher in malignant thyroid tumors than in benign nodules, a difference seen in both blood and tumor samples.

The chain employs TRBV3-1 and TRBJ1-2; D unresolved. The receptor's source is a female donor with papillary thyroid cancer or a benign thyroid nodule (not recorded which). Some clones in this sample may be carry-over from other donors' samples. Material: blood. CDR3 residues: CASSQVSTYGYTF. The CDR3, as DNA: TGTGCCAGCAGCCAAGTTTCCACCTATGGCTACACCTTC.